Listed below are T cell receptor beta chains from one sample, sequenced in a study of blood T cell repertoires in COVID-19. Sequenced by immunoSEQ multiplex PCR; TCRdb stores in-frame clones only, minus some. The sample has 300,000 to 450,000 clones, roughly 87% seen once. The material sequenced was PBMCs or T cells enriched from blood (not recorded which). The receptors shown here come from a woman aged 25 to 45 who had recovered from COVID-19. Both conserved end residues are part of each CDR3. The order of the fields is V gene, D gene, J gene, clone size, CDR3 protein, CDR3 DNA. The D gene is left open where the match is weak. A row's size may be missing; if present it is once, few, many or a size class.

V gene: TRBV2; D gene: TRBD1; J gene: TRBJ1-3; clone size: -; CDR3 protein: CASSEAGGQGVHSGNTIYF; CDR3 DNA: TGTGCCAGCAGTGAAGCGGGGGGACAGGGCGTTCACTCTGGAAACACCATATATTTT
V gene: TRBV7-9; D gene: TRBD1; J gene: TRBJ1-5; clone size: once; CDR3 protein: CASSLVVGTGGNQPQHF; CDR3 DNA: TGTGCCAGCAGCTTAGTAGTAGGGACAGGGGGCAATCAGCCCCAGCATTTT
V gene: TRBV7-6; D gene: TRBD2; J gene: TRBJ2-1; clone size: -; CDR3 protein: CASSLDPPSGGLRREQFF; CDR3 DNA: TGTGCCAGCAGCTTAGACCCCCCTAGCGGGGGCCTGCGCCGGGAGCAGTTCTTC
V gene: TRBV5-1; D gene: TRBD1; J gene: TRBJ2-5; clone size: -; CDR3 protein: CASSPVNRGGTQYF; CDR3 DNA: TGCGCCAGCAGCCCTGTGAACAGGGGTGGGACCCAGTACTTC
V gene: TRBV21-1; D gene: -; J gene: TRBJ2-7; clone size: -; CDR3 protein: CASRPPSGLAGTRREQYF; CDR3 DNA: TGTGCCAGCAGGCCCCCCTCGGGACTAGCGGGGACCCGACGAGAGCAGTACTTC
V gene: TRBV24-1; D gene: -; J gene: TRBJ1-5; clone size: once; CDR3 protein: CATSDPGGGTQHF; CDR3 DNA: TGTGCCACCAGTGATCCGGGAGGTGGGACCCAGCATTTT
V gene: TRBV10-2; D gene: -; J gene: TRBJ2-5; clone size: -; CDR3 protein: CASARGARETQYF; CDR3 DNA: TGCGCCAGCGCCCGCGGCGCGCGAGAGACCCAGTACTTC
V gene: TRBV4-3; D gene: -; J gene: TRBJ2-1; clone size: -; CDR3 protein: CASSQDPPGGSYNEQFF; CDR3 DNA: TGCGCCAGCAGCCAAGACCCCCCCGGTGGCTCCTACAATGAGCAGTTCTTC
V gene: TRBV6-1; D gene: -; J gene: TRBJ1-2; clone size: -; CDR3 protein: CASSDIIRNYGYTF; CDR3 DNA: TGTGCCAGCAGTGACATCATCAGGAACTATGGCTACACCTTC
V gene: TRBV5-1; D gene: TRBD1; J gene: TRBJ1-2; clone size: -; CDR3 protein: CASSLAGGYGYTF; CDR3 DNA: TGCGCCAGCAGCTTGGCAGGGGGCTATGGCTACACCTTC
V gene: TRBV7-9; D gene: -; J gene: TRBJ1-6; clone size: -; CDR3 protein: CASSSHRDKDSPLHF; CDR3 DNA: TGTGCCAGCAGCTCCCACCGGGACAAGGATTCACCCCTCCACTTT
V gene: TRBV5-5; D gene: -; J gene: TRBJ1-2; clone size: -; CDR3 protein: CASSLAEGTVYGYTF; CDR3 DNA: TGTGCCAGCAGCTTGGCGGAGGGGACGGTCTATGGCTACACCTTC
V gene: TRBV2; D gene: TRBD1; J gene: TRBJ1-2; clone size: -; CDR3 protein: CASREGQGRGYTF; CDR3 DNA: TGTGCCAGCAGGGAGGGACAGGGGCGAGGCTACACCTTC
V gene: TRBV6-5; D gene: TRBD1; J gene: TRBJ2-2; clone size: once; CDR3 protein: CASSGQGWYTGELFF; CDR3 DNA: TGTGCCAGCAGCGGACAGGGGTGGTACACCGGGGAGCTGTTTTTT
V gene: TRBV21-1; D gene: -; J gene: TRBJ2-4; clone size: -; CDR3 protein: CASSKEVFADRGAKNIQYF; CDR3 DNA: TGTGCCAGCAGCAAAGAAGTTTTCGCGGACAGGGGAGCCAAAAACATTCAGTACTTC
V gene: TRBV5-1; D gene: -; J gene: TRBJ2-2; clone size: -; CDR3 protein: CATRGAQNTGELFF; CDR3 DNA: TGCGCCACTCGGGGGGCCCAAAACACCGGGGAGCTGTTTTTT
V gene: TRBV30; D gene: -; J gene: TRBJ1-4; clone size: -; CDR3 protein: CACEEWGGNEKLFF; CDR3 DNA: TGTGCCTGTGAGGAGTGGGGGGGTAATGAAAAACTGTTTTTT
V gene: TRBV5-1; D gene: TRBD1; J gene: TRBJ1-2; clone size: many; CDR3 protein: CASSWGTEPLYGYTF; CDR3 DNA: TGCGCCAGCAGCTGGGGGACAGAGCCTCTCTATGGCTACACCTTC
V gene: TRBV14; D gene: TRBD2; J gene: TRBJ2-1; clone size: -; CDR3 protein: CASSPLAGSEQFF; CDR3 DNA: TGTGCCAGCAGCCCGCTAGCGGGGTCTGAGCAGTTCTTC
V gene: TRBV10-3; D gene: TRBD2; J gene: TRBJ2-5; clone size: -; CDR3 protein: CAISRERGGEETQYF; CDR3 DNA: TGTGCCATCAGTCGGGAGCGGGGGGGCGAAGAGACCCAGTACTTC
V gene: TRBV13; D gene: TRBD2; J gene: TRBJ2-7; clone size: -; CDR3 protein: CASSYRTSGSYEQYF; CDR3 DNA: TGTGCCAGCAGCTATAGGACTAGCGGCTCCTACGAGCAGTACTTC
V gene: TRBV11-2; D gene: -; J gene: TRBJ1-6; clone size: once; CDR3 protein: CASSLTGYSSPLHF; CDR3 DNA: TGTGCCAGCAGCCTTACAGGGTACAGTTCACCCCTCCACTTT
V gene: TRBV28; D gene: -; J gene: TRBJ2-7; clone size: -; CDR3 protein: CASSLSRTLREQYF; CDR3 DNA: TGTGCCAGCAGTTTGAGTAGGACACTTCGGGAGCAGTACTTC
V gene: TRBV4-1; D gene: TRBD1; J gene: TRBJ1-2; clone size: -; CDR3 protein: CASSQPRQGNRFGYTF; CDR3 DNA: TGCGCCAGCAGCCAACCTAGACAGGGGAATAGGTTTGGCTACACCTTC
V gene: TRBV4-3; D gene: TRBD1; J gene: TRBJ2-3; clone size: -; CDR3 protein: CASSQGTGQSYTQYF; CDR3 DNA: TGCGCCAGCAGCCAGGGGACAGGGCAAAGTTATACGCAGTATTTT
V gene: TRBV10-3; D gene: -; J gene: TRBJ1-5; clone size: -; CDR3 protein: CAISERDSNQPQHF; CDR3 DNA: TGTGCCATCAGTGAGCGGGACTCTAATCAGCCCCAGCATTTT
V gene: TRBV27; D gene: -; J gene: TRBJ1-2; clone size: -; CDR3 protein: CASSRGGARGYTF; CDR3 DNA: TGTGCCAGCAGCCGAGGGGGGGCGCGTGGCTACACCTTC
V gene: TRBV9; D gene: TRBD2; J gene: TRBJ2-1; clone size: -; CDR3 protein: CASSVVDLAGVDEQFF; CDR3 DNA: TGTGCCAGCAGCGTAGTTGATCTAGCGGGGGTGGATGAGCAGTTCTTC
V gene: TRBV9; D gene: TRBD1; J gene: TRBJ2-3; clone size: once; CDR3 protein: CASSASGTGADTQYF; CDR3 DNA: TGTGCCAGCAGCGCTTCCGGGACAGGGGCAGATACGCAGTATTTT
V gene: TRBV7-2; D gene: -; J gene: TRBJ1-1; clone size: once; CDR3 protein: CASSLNRVFTEAFF; CDR3 DNA: TGTGCCAGCAGCCTTAACCGGGTATTCACTGAAGCTTTCTTT
V gene: TRBV2; D gene: -; J gene: TRBJ1-4; clone size: -; CDR3 protein: CASSDSNEKLFF; CDR3 DNA: TGTGCCAGCAGCGACAGTAATGAAAAACTGTTTTTT
V gene: TRBV6-4; D gene: -; J gene: TRBJ1-5; clone size: few; CDR3 protein: CASSDSLQGRHQPQHF; CDR3 DNA: TGTGCCAGCAGTGACTCACTTCAGGGGCGGCATCAGCCCCAGCATTTT
V gene: TRBV3-1/TRBV3-2; D gene: TRBD1; J gene: TRBJ1-6; clone size: -; CDR3 protein: CASSHRTGQNSPLHF; CDR3 DNA: TGTGCCAGCAGCCATCGGACAGGGCAAAATTCACCCCTCCACTTT
V gene: TRBV6-2/TRBV6-3; D gene: TRBD1; J gene: TRBJ2-3; clone size: -; CDR3 protein: CASSYEAGGGTDTQYF; CDR3 DNA: TGTGCCAGCAGTTACGAGGCAGGGGGCGGCACAGATACGCAGTATTTT
V gene: TRBV5-6; D gene: -; J gene: TRBJ1-5; clone size: once; CDR3 protein: CASSWGQGRGQPQHF; CDR3 DNA: TGTGCCAGCAGCTGGGGGCAGGGAAGGGGTCAGCCCCAGCATTTT
V gene: TRBV27; D gene: TRBD2; J gene: TRBJ2-7; clone size: -; CDR3 protein: CASSSGLSGGAIRYF; CDR3 DNA: TGTGCCAGCAGTTCGGGACTAAGCGGGGGGGCGATCCGGTACTTC
V gene: TRBV5-1; D gene: -; J gene: TRBJ1-1; clone size: once; CDR3 protein: CASSYQGDTEAFF; CDR3 DNA: TGCGCCAGCAGCTACCAGGGTGACACTGAAGCTTTCTTT
V gene: TRBV29-1; D gene: TRBD1; J gene: TRBJ1-1; clone size: -; CDR3 protein: CSVSTGGTEAFF; CDR3 DNA: TGCAGCGTTAGTACAGGGGGCACTGAAGCTTTCTTT
V gene: TRBV5-4; D gene: TRBD2; J gene: TRBJ2-2; clone size: -; CDR3 protein: CASSPGLAGGRGQPGELFF; CDR3 DNA: TGTGCCAGCAGCCCGGGACTAGCGGGGGGGCGGGGCCAGCCCGGGGAGCTGTTTTTT
V gene: TRBV27; D gene: TRBD1; J gene: TRBJ2-2; clone size: once; CDR3 protein: CASSLSRTGGFFGTGELFF; CDR3 DNA: TGTGCCAGCAGTTTATCGAGGACAGGGGGCTTTTTTGGAACCGGGGAGCTGTTTTTT
V gene: TRBV6-2/TRBV6-3; D gene: TRBD1; J gene: TRBJ1-1; clone size: -; CDR3 protein: CASSEARGANTEAFF; CDR3 DNA: TGTGCCAGCAGCGAAGCCAGGGGGGCTAACACTGAAGCTTTCTTT
V gene: TRBV28; D gene: -; J gene: TRBJ1-2; clone size: -; CDR3 protein: CASSSAGRGYGYTF; CDR3 DNA: TGTGCCAGCAGCTCCGCGGGACGCGGCTATGGCTACACCTTC
V gene: TRBV30; D gene: -; J gene: TRBJ2-3; clone size: -; CDR3 protein: CACLRGAPSTDTQYF; CDR3 DNA: TGTGCCTGTTTACGGGGAGCTCCTAGCACAGATACGCAGTATTTT
V gene: TRBV15; D gene: TRBD1; J gene: TRBJ2-2; clone size: -; CDR3 protein: CATSIDRGITGELFF; CDR3 DNA: TGTGCCACCAGCATCGACAGGGGTATCACCGGGGAGCTGTTTTTT
V gene: TRBV5-8; D gene: -; J gene: TRBJ1-4; clone size: -; CDR3 protein: CASSFGITLATNEKLFF; CDR3 DNA: TGTGCCAGCAGCTTCGGGATTACTCTTGCAACTAATGAAAAACTGTTTTTT
V gene: TRBV6-2/TRBV6-3; D gene: TRBD2; J gene: TRBJ2-3; clone size: few; CDR3 protein: CASSTRTSGGLDTQYF; CDR3 DNA: TGTGCCAGCAGTACGCGGACTAGCGGGGGTCTAGATACGCAGTATTTT
V gene: TRBV7-6; D gene: TRBD1; J gene: TRBJ1-2; clone size: -; CDR3 protein: CASSLEGRTDRGNYGYTF; CDR3 DNA: TGTGCCAGCAGCTTAGAGGGTCGGACCGACAGGGGTAACTATGGCTACACCTTC
V gene: TRBV19; D gene: -; J gene: TRBJ2-5; clone size: -; CDR3 protein: CASSIGTGSEETQYF; CDR3 DNA: TGTGCCAGTAGTATAGGCACAGGGTCGGAGGAGACCCAGTACTTC
V gene: TRBV6-2/TRBV6-3; D gene: TRBD1; J gene: TRBJ1-2; clone size: -; CDR3 protein: CASSLAPGQGFENYGYTF; CDR3 DNA: TGTGCCAGCAGTTTGGCTCCGGGACAGGGGTTCGAGAACTATGGCTACACCTTC
V gene: TRBV4-1; D gene: TRBD1; J gene: TRBJ1-1; clone size: -; CDR3 protein: CASSYRTGKNTEAFF; CDR3 DNA: TGCGCCAGCAGCTATAGGACAGGGAAGAACACTGAAGCTTTCTTT
V gene: TRBV7-2; D gene: -; J gene: TRBJ1-6; clone size: -; CDR3 protein: CASSPGGSLYNSPLHF; CDR3 DNA: TGTGCCAGCAGCCCCGGGGGATCACTATATAATTCACCCCTCCACTTT
V gene: TRBV12-3/TRBV12-4; D gene: TRBD1; J gene: TRBJ2-7; clone size: -; CDR3 protein: CASSPGQPYEQYF; CDR3 DNA: TGTGCCAGCAGTCCGGGACAGCCCTACGAGCAGTACTTC
V gene: TRBV2; D gene: -; J gene: TRBJ1-1; clone size: -; CDR3 protein: CASSERGHTMNTEAFF; CDR3 DNA: TGTGCCAGCAGTGAACGGGGACACACTATGAACACTGAAGCTTTCTTT
V gene: TRBV28; D gene: -; J gene: TRBJ2-7; clone size: -; CDR3 protein: CATCGGRGYEQYF; CDR3 DNA: TGTGCCACCTGTGGCGGCAGGGGTTACGAGCAGTACTTC
V gene: TRBV27; D gene: -; J gene: TRBJ1-2; clone size: -; CDR3 protein: CASSSGYGYTF; CDR3 DNA: TGTGCCAGCAGTTCGGGTTATGGCTACACCTTC
V gene: TRBV6-1; D gene: -; J gene: TRBJ1-2; clone size: -; CDR3 protein: CASSDNRVRDYGYTF; CDR3 DNA: TGTGCCAGCAGTGACAACAGGGTAAGGGACTATGGCTACACCTTC